Below, 10 T cell receptor beta chains from the same sample are listed, as sequenced in a study of OX40 agonist ivuxolimab in advanced cancers. Produced via immunoSEQ multiplex PCR; TCRdb's table is partial and in-frame only. In the table there are almost 70,000 clones, 85% to 90% of which are singletons. The sequencing used CD4+ or CD8+ T cells sorted from blood, collected in a trial of the OX40 agonist ivuxolimab. These receptor sequences come from an adult with an advanced solid tumor such as melanoma, head and neck, liver or kidney cancer.

A single count supports this clone. The V call is TRBV5-4, the J call TRBJ2-3; 8 positions match TRBD2. Trimming at V came to 4 bases and at J to 7 bases, leaving 14 bases not matched to a gene. This CDR3 comprises 16 residues. The germline gives CDR1 SGHNT, CDR2 YYREEE (reference sequence). For the CDR3, the DNA is TGTGCCAGCAGCCCGGGGGGGAGACAGCCCTCCCATACGCAGTATTTT. Its protein is CASSPGGRQPSHTQYF.

The chain joins TRBV7-9 to TRBJ2-6; D is perhaps TRBD1 (5 bases). From germline, CDR1 is SEHNR and CDR2 FQNEAQ (reference sequence). The CDR3 contains 16 residues. Trimming shortened V by 2 bases and J by 3 bases, and 11 bases separated the two germline ends. Here the CDR3 reads CASSLQGLVGANVLTF. The CDR3 DNA follows: TGTGCCAGCAGCTTACAGGGATTGGTTGGGGCCAACGTCCTGACTTTC.

This clone appeared once. V is TRBV7-2 and J is TRBJ2-7, with 8 nucleotides matching TRBD2. After removal of 0 bases from V and 3 bases from J, the junction contained 7 bases not matched to a gene. The CDR3 is 16 amino acids. Germline assignment: CDR1 SGHTA and CDR2 FQGNSA. The CDR3: CASSLAGLADIYEQYF. The DNA for the CDR3 is TGTGCCAGCAGCTTAGCCGGACTAGCTGATATCTACGAGCAGTACTTC. The whole variable domain, remainder taken from reference TRBV7-2 and TRBJ2-7, is GAGVSQSPSNKVTEKGKDVELRCDPISGHTALYWYRQSLGQGLEFLIYFQGNSAPDKSGLPSDRFSAERTGGSVSTLTIQRTQQEDSAVYLCASSLAGLADIYEQYFGPGTRLTVT.

The rearrangement joins TRBV7-2 to TRBJ2-1, with D uncertain. The CDR3 covers 14 residues. CDR1 is SGHTA and CDR2 is FQGNSA in the germline V gene. With 2 bases removed from V and 4 bases from J, the gap between germline ends came to 9 bases. The CDR3 spells CASSLRRSYNEQFF. The DNA of the CDR3 is TGTGCCAGCAGCTTAAGGCGGAGTTACAATGAGCAGTTCTTC.

The chain couples TRBV5-6 to TRBJ2-1, with 8 bases that match TRBD2. This CDR3 has 14 residues. Trimming cost V 0 bases and J 5 bases; bases outside gene matches: 1. The germline V gene encodes CDR1 SGHDT and CDR2 YYEEEE. CDR3 sequence (DNA): TGTGCCAGCAGCTTGGTGGGACTAGACAATGAGCAGTTCTTC. This encodes CASSLVGLDNEQFF.

This clone was seen a single time. The chain recombines TRBV7-3 with TRBJ2-2, with D tentatively TRBD2 (5 bases). Germline V gene data show CDR1 as SGHTA and CDR2 as FQGTGA. There are 15 residues in the CDR3. V lost 5 bases and J lost 6, with 16 bases in between. The CDR3 sequence is CASSVTRGMAGELFF. For the CDR3, the DNA is TGTGCCAGCAGCGTGACTCGGGGTATGGCCGGGGAGCTGTTTTTT.

The V call is TRBV5-4, the J call TRBJ2-7; no firm D call. Germline loops: CDR1 SGHNT, CDR2 YYREEE (reference sequence). V shed 0 bases and J shed 3 bases, with 4 bases lying between them. The CDR3 is made up of 12 amino acids. The DNA of the CDR3 is TGTGCCAGCAGCTTGGACGACTACGAGCAGTACTTC. Translated, it gives CASSLDDYEQYF.

The V gene is TRBV5-1, the J gene TRBJ2-7; TRBD1 is a possible D gene (5 bases). V was shortened by 1 base and J by 1 base, with 9 bases between the two germline ends. There are 14 residues in the CDR3. CDR1 and CDR2 from the germline V gene are SGHRS and YFSETQ. The CDR3 region is CASSLNRFSYEQYF. As DNA, the CDR3 is TGCGCCAGCAGCTTGAACAGGTTTTCCTACGAGCAGTACTTC.

The chain has TRBV29-1 and TRBJ1-1; D unresolved. From germline, CDR1 is SQVTM and CDR2 ANQGSEA. V gave up 4 bases and J gave up 0 bases, with 12 bases separating them. This CDR3 is built from 14 residues. The CDR3, as DNA: TGCAGCGTTGTGGGTGGGTGGGTGAACACTGAAGCTTTCTTT. Translation: CSVVGGWVNTEAFF. The full variable domain, its missing parts supplied by reference TRBV29-1 and TRBJ1-1, is SAVISQKPSRDICQRGTSLTIQCQVDSQVTMMFWYRQQPGQSLTLIATANQGSEATYESGFVIDKFPISRPNLTFSTLTVSNMSPEDSSIYLCSVVGGWVNTEAFFGQGTRLTVV.

The CDR3 coding sequence is TGCGCCAGCAGCAGCATGGGGGAGGTATTAGAGACCCAGTACTTC. It encodes CASSSMGEVLETQYF. V is TRBV4-3 and J is TRBJ2-5, with D possibly matching TRBD2 (6 bases). CDR3 length equals 15 residues. CDR1 and CDR2 from the germline V gene are LGHNA and YSLEER. Between the trimmed V and J ends, which lost 5 bases and 4 bases, there was a span of 17 bases.